A selection of T cell receptor beta chains follows, all from one sample in a study of T cells in localized non-small cell lung cancer. TCRdb's copy holds only in-frame clones and misses some; the assay was immunoSEQ multiplex PCR. The sample holds about 46,000 clones, approximately 81% seen once. The sequenced sample was peripheral blood mononuclear cells, obtained before any cancer treatment. Receptors originate from a man aged 40-75 years with stage III lung adenocarcinoma. The CDR3 runs from the conserved cysteine through the conserved F or W. The D gene is left open where the match is weak. Clone size is given for some rows only: seen once, a few or many times, or a class if the clone is expanded.

length: 15; J: TRBJ2-2; D: -; size: -; V: TRBV6-5; DNA: TGTGCCAGCAGTTACTCAGAGTGGGGGGCCGGGGAGCTGTTTTTT; CDR3: CASSYSEWGAGELFF
length: 11; J: TRBJ2-3; D: TRBD2; size: -; V: TRBV29-1; DNA: TGCAGCGTCTTACTAGCGAATACGCAGTATTTT; CDR3: CSVLLANTQYF
length: 14; J: TRBJ2-3; D: -; size: -; V: TRBV10-1; DNA: TGCGCCAGCAGTGACAGGCAGGGCACAGATACGCAGTATTTT; CDR3: CASSDRQGTDTQYF
length: 13; J: TRBJ2-7; D: -; size: few; V: TRBV13; DNA: TGTGCCAGCAGCCAGGGCAGGGGCTACGAGCAGTACTTC; CDR3: CASSQGRGYEQYF
length: 18; J: TRBJ1-1; D: -; size: -; V: TRBV4-1; DNA: TGCGCCAGCAGCCAAGATGGGTTGGCTAATTCGATGAACACTGAAGCTTTCTTT; CDR3: CASSQDGLANSMNTEAFF
length: 19; J: TRBJ1-5; D: -; size: -; V: TRBV27; DNA: TGTGCCAGCAGTTTAGCCTCGGGTATTGGACCCTATAGCAATCAGCCCCAGCATTTT; CDR3: CASSLASGIGPYSNQPQHF
length: 15; J: TRBJ2-3; D: TRBD2; size: -; V: TRBV7-2; DNA: TGTGCCAGCAGGGAAAGACTAGCGAGCACAGATACGCAGTATTTT; CDR3: CASRERLASTDTQYF
length: 15; J: TRBJ1-5; D: -; size: once; V: TRBV25-1; DNA: TGTGCCAGCAGTGATCATACAGGTGGCAATCAGCCCCAGCATTTT; CDR3: CASSDHTGGNQPQHF
length: 13; J: TRBJ2-5; D: -; size: few; V: TRBV2; DNA: TGTGCCAGCAGTGAATCAGTCCAAGAGACCCAGTACTTC; CDR3: CASSESVQETQYF
length: 16; J: TRBJ1-1; D: TRBD1; size: -; V: TRBV11-3; DNA: TGTGCCAGCAGCAAAACCGGGGGACAGGGGGCCGATGAAGCTTTCTTT; CDR3: CASSKTGGQGADEAFF
length: 14; J: TRBJ2-2; D: -; size: -; V: TRBV19; DNA: TGTGCCAGTAGTATAGGAGGGATAACCGGGGAGCTGTTTTTT; CDR3: CASSIGGITGELFF
length: 15; J: TRBJ2-5; D: TRBD2; size: -; V: TRBV7-2; DNA: TGTGCCAGCATCGACCCGGGACTAGGACAAGAGACCCAGTACTTC; CDR3: CASIDPGLGQETQYF